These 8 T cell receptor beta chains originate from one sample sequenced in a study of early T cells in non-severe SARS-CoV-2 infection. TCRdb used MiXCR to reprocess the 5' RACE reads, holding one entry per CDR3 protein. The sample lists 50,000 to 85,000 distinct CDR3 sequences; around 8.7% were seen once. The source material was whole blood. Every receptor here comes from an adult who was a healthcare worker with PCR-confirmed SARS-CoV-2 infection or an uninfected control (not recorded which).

The CDR3 bases are TGTGCCAGCAGCCAAGTCTCCGGGGGCAGGACTGAAGCTTTCTTT. Translation gives CASSQVSGGRTEAFF. The chain combines TRBV3-1 with TRBJ1-1; possible D gene TRBD1, 6 bases. The V end was cut by 1 base, the J end by 5 bases, with 14 bases between. There are 15 residues in the CDR3. The germline CDR1 and CDR2 sequences are LGHDT and YNNKEL (reference sequence).

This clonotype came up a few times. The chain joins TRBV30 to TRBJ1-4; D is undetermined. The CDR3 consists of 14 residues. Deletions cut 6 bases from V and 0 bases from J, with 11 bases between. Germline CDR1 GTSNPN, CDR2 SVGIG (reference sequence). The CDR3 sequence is CACQVGATNEKLFF. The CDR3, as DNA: TGTGCCTGTCAAGTCGGAGCAACTAATGAAAAACTGTTTTTT.

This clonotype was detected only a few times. The CDR3 sequence is CASSYLDWETQYF. The CDR3 DNA follows: TGTGCCAGCAGTTACTTGGATTGGGAGACCCAGTACTTC. The gene calls are TRBV6-5 and TRBJ2-5; no clear D. The ends were cut back, 1 base at V and 5 bases at J, with 8 bases in the middle. The CDR3 totals 13 residues. The germline V gene has CDR1 MNHEY and CDR2 SVGAGI.

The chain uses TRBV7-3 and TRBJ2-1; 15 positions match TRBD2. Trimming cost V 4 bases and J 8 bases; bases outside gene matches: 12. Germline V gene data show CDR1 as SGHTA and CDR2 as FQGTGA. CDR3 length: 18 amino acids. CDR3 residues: CASSSPRGTSGRRYEQFF. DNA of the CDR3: TGTGCCAGCAGCTCCCCGCGGGGGACTAGCGGGAGGAGGTATGAGCAGTTCTTC.

The CDR3 coding sequence is TGTGCCAGTAGCGACAGGGGATACGAGCAGTACTTC. This codes for CASSDRGYEQYF. The chain carries TRBV19 and TRBJ2-7; TRBD1 matches at 8 bases. The germline V gene has CDR1 LNHDA and CDR2 SQIVND (reference sequence). The CDR3 loop spans 12 amino acids. The V segment lost 6 bases and the J segment 4 bases; nucleotides outside the gene matches: 2. Supplemented by reference TRBV19 and TRBJ2-7, the full variable domain reads DGGITQSPKYLFRKEGQNVTLSCEQNLNHDAMYWYRQDPGQGLRLIYYSQIVNDFQKGDIAEGYSVSREKKESFPLTVTSAQKNPTAFYLCASSDRGYEQYFGPGTRLTVT.

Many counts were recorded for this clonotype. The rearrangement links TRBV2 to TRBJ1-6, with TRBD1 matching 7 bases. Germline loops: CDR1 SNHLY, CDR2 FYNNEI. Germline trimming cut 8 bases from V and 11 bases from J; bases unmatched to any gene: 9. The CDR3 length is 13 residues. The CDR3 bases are TGTGCCAGCGGCCAGGGGGGCGATACACCCCTCCACTTT. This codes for CASGQGGDTPLHF.

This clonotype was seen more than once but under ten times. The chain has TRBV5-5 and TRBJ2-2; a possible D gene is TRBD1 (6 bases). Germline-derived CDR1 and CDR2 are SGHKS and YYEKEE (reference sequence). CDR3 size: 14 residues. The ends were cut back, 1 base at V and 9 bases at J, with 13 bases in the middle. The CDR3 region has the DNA TGTGCCAGCAGCTTGTGGACAGCTACCCGGGAGCTGTTTTTT. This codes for CASSLWTATRELFF.

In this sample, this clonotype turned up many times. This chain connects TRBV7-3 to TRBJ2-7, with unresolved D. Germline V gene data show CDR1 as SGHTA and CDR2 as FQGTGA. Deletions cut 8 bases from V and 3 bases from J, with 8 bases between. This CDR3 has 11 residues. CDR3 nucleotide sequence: TGTGCCAGCTTAGCATTCTACGAGCAGTACTTC. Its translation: CASLAFYEQYF.